The rows below give T cell receptor beta chains drawn from one sample of a study of cytomegalovirus exposure and HLA in healthy donors. The assay was immunoSEQ multiplex PCR, and TCRdb's table has in-frame clones only and misses some. This sample contains around 44,000 clones. Sequenced material: PBMCs. Every receptor here comes from a male donor in good health and CMV-seropositive. The CDR3 runs from the conserved cysteine through the conserved F or W. D genes are given only for firm matches.

>TRBD2|TRBJ2-5|TRBV7-9
CASRAGGGGETQYF
TGTGCCAGCCGAGCCGGGGGGGGTGGAGAGACCCAGTACTTC
>NA|TRBJ1-4|TRBV5-4
CASSLGGEKLFF
TGTGCCAGCAGCTTAGGAGGCGAAAAACTGTTTTTT
>TRBD2|TRBJ2-3|TRBV6-1
CASSGLRTSGETQYF
TGTGCCAGCAGTGGCTTAAGGACTAGCGGGGAAACGCAGTATTTT
>NA|TRBJ2-2|TRBV4-1
CASSQVKQVLTNTGELFF
TGCGCCAGCAGCCAAGTCAAACAGGTTCTTACTAACACCGGGGAGCTGTTTTTT
>NA|TRBJ2-3|TRBV5-1
CASSLRNRITDTQYF
TGCGCCAGCAGCTTGCGGAACAGAATCACAGATACGCAGTATTTT
>NA|TRBJ1-2|TRBV28
CASSLAGNYGYTF
TGTGCCAGCAGTTTGGCAGGGAACTATGGCTACACCTTC
>NA|TRBJ2-1|TRBV7-3
CASSLAGGAGNEQFF
TGTGCCAGCAGCTTAGCCGGAGGGGCGGGCAATGAGCAGTTCTTC
>TRBD1|TRBJ1-4|TRBV7-9
CASSPEGDSNEKLFF
TGTGCCAGCAGCCCCGAGGGGGACAGTAATGAAAAACTGTTTTTT
>NA|TRBJ1-2|TRBV4-3
CASSQARGYGYTF
TGCGCCAGCAGCCAGGCCCGGGGCTATGGCTACACCTTC
>NA|TRBJ2-5|TRBV21-1
CASSKSPSSGARVETQYF
TGTGCCAGCAGCAAAAGCCCCTCTTCAGGGGCCCGTGTGGAGACCCAGTACTTC
>TRBD2|TRBJ2-1|TRBV5-1
CASSLGRGGVYNEQFF
TGCGCCAGCAGCTTGGGTCGCGGGGGGGTTTACAATGAGCAGTTCTTC
>TRBD2|TRBJ2-1|TRBV10-3
CAISAGERTGNEQFF
TGTGCCATCAGCGCGGGAGAAAGGACTGGGAATGAGCAGTTCTTC
>NA|TRBJ2-6|TRBV10-3
CAISDPRDTPSGANVLTF
TGTGCCATCAGTGACCCTCGGGACACTCCGTCTGGGGCCAACGTCCTGACTTTC
>NA|TRBJ2-2|TRBV19
CASSGAVGPGELFF
TGTGCCAGTAGTGGGGCGGTGGGTCCCGGGGAGCTGTTTTTT
>NA|TRBJ2-7|TRBV6-1
CASRGTNEQYF
TGTGCCAGCAGGGGGACAAATGAGCAGTACTTC
>TRBD1|TRBJ1-3|TRBV27
CASSSTGAPGNTIYF
TGTGCCAGCAGTTCCACAGGGGCGCCTGGAAACACCATATATTTT
>NA|TRBJ1-1|TRBV15
CATSRGGGNMNTEAFF
TGTGCCACCAGCAGAGGAGGCGGGAACATGAACACTGAAGCTTTCTTT
>TRBD1|TRBJ1-4|TRBV29-1
CSVQAGGLEKLFF
TGCAGCGTGCAGGCAGGGGGCTTAGAAAAACTGTTTTTT
>TRBD1|TRBJ1-4|TRBV25-1
CASSDFRTGSEKLFF
TGTGCCAGCAGTGATTTTCGGACAGGGAGTGAAAAACTGTTTTTT
>NA|TRBJ2-5|TRBV10-3
CAISPTGETQYF
TGTGCCATTTCACCCACCGGGGAGACCCAGTACTTC
>TRBD1|TRBJ1-3|TRBV7-8
CASTRGTGGDGNTIYF
TGTGCCAGCACCAGGGGAACAGGGGGCGACGGAAACACCATATATTTT
>NA|TRBJ1-5|TRBV11-3
CASSPLRTGNQPQHF
TGTGCCAGCAGTCCGCTTCGAACGGGGAATCAGCCCCAGCATTTT
>TRBD1|TRBJ2-7|TRBV5-1
CASSPYTGGEQYF
TGCGCCAGCAGCCCCTATACAGGGGGCGAGCAGTACTTC
>NA|TRBJ2-3|TRBV7-2
CASTLIRDTQYF
TGTGCCAGCACCCTAATCAGGGATACGCAGTATTTT
>TRBD1|TRBJ1-5|TRBV5-6
CASSLGPQTGFNQPQHF
TGTGCCAGCAGCTTGGGCCCCCAGACAGGGTTCAATCAGCCCCAGCATTTT
>NA|TRBJ1-1|TRBV6-1
CASSGEAHRPLNTEAFF
TGTGCCAGCAGTGGGGAGGCCCATAGACCACTGAACACTGAAGCTTTCTTT
>TRBD1|TRBJ2-3|TRBV19
CASSPQGMNGADTQYF
TGTGCCAGTAGCCCACAGGGGATGAATGGGGCAGATACGCAGTATTTT
>NA|TRBJ1-2|TRBV6-1
CASSETGNYGYTF
TGTGCCAGCAGTGAAACAGGGAACTATGGCTACACCTTC
>NA|TRBJ1-2|TRBV5-1
CASSLEGASYGYTF
TGCGCCAGCAGCTTGGAAGGGGCGAGCTATGGCTACACCTTC
>NA|TRBJ1-5|TRBV6-1
CASREVYSNQPQHF
TGTGCCAGCCGAGAGGTTTATAGCAATCAGCCCCAGCATTTT
>NA|TRBJ2-7|TRBV19
CASSIQTLAYEQYF
TGTGCCAGTAGTATCCAGACACTTGCCTACGAGCAGTACTTC
>NA|TRBJ2-1|TRBV27
CASSYGSVNEQFF
TGTGCCAGCAGTTACGGTAGCGTCAATGAGCAGTTCTTC
>NA|TRBJ1-6|TRBV5-6
CASNMETGNSPLHF
TGTGCCAGCAACATGGAAACAGGGAATTCACCCCTCCACTTT
>NA|TRBJ2-7|TRBV4-3
CASSQDVSGAYEQYF
TGCGCCAGCAGCCAAGATGTGTCAGGGGCCTACGAGCAGTACTTC
>NA|TRBJ1-1|TRBV7-9
CASSLATPETEAFF
TGTGCCAGCAGCTTAGCGACACCTGAGACTGAAGCTTTCTTT
>NA|TRBJ1-4|TRBV21-1
CASSKALEGRANEKLFF
TGTGCCAGCAGCAAAGCGCTGGAGGGTCGGGCTAATGAAAAACTGTTTTTT
>NA|TRBJ2-5|TRBV2
CASSDRQKETQYF
TGTGCCAGCAGTGACCGACAGAAAGAGACCCAGTACTTC
>TRBD1|TRBJ1-5|TRBV7-2
CASSLAQGGIGNQPQHF
TGTGCCAGCAGCTTAGCGCAGGGGGGCATCGGCAATCAGCCCCAGCATTTT
>TRBD1|TRBJ1-1|TRBV4-1
CASSQDGDRHRRMNTEAFF
TGCGCCAGCAGCCAAGATGGGGACAGGCACCGTAGGATGAACACTGAAGCTTTCTTT
>NA|TRBJ2-1|TRBV2
CASSMAGISYNEQFF
TGTGCCAGCAGTATGGCGGGGATCTCCTACAATGAGCAGTTCTTC
>NA|TRBJ1-1|TRBV20-1
CSASFRGGAFF
TGCAGTGCTAGTTTCCGAGGGGGAGCTTTCTTT
>NA|TRBJ2-7|TRBV4-1
CASSQGRGSSYEQYF
TGCGCCAGCAGCCAAGGTCGGGGGAGCTCCTACGAGCAGTACTTC
>TRBD2|TRBJ2-7|TRBV6-5
CASSSGLAETYEQYF
TGTGCCAGCAGTTCGGGACTAGCGGAAACCTACGAGCAGTACTTC
>NA|TRBJ2-7|TRBV4-3
CASSPGLEGDEQYF
TGCGCCAGCAGCCCGGGCTTGGAGGGCGACGAGCAGTACTTC
>NA|TRBJ1-1|TRBV7-9
CASSLVDGETEAFF
TGTGCCAGCAGCTTAGTGGATGGGGAGACTGAAGCTTTCTTT
>TRBD1|TRBJ2-7|TRBV4-2
CASSQDDHRQGVPYEQYF
TGTGCCAGCAGCCAAGATGACCACCGACAGGGGGTCCCCTACGAGCAGTACTTC
>NA|TRBJ2-3|TRBV6-6
CASSYGPGTDTQYF
TGTGCCAGCAGTTACGGGCCGGGCACAGATACGCAGTATTTT
>NA|TRBJ2-5|TRBV7-3
CASSSRGHGETQYF
TGTGCCAGCAGCTCACGGGGACATGGGGAGACCCAGTACTTC
>NA|TRBJ2-5|TRBV30
CAWEPGAGETQYF
TGTGCCTGGGAGCCAGGGGCAGGGGAGACCCAGTACTTC
>TRBD1|TRBJ2-7|TRBV6-1
CASRDRGADEQYF
TGTGCCAGCAGGGACAGGGGTGCGGACGAGCAGTACTTC
>NA|TRBJ2-1|TRBV10-3
CAITPGGNNNEQFF
TGTGCCATCACCCCCGGGGGAAATAACAATGAGCAGTTCTTC
>TRBD2|TRBJ2-1|TRBV5-4
CASSWGSGGTYNEQFF
TGTGCCAGCAGCTGGGGCAGCGGGGGGACCTACAATGAGCAGTTCTTC
>TRBD1|TRBJ2-7|TRBV7-2
CASSLTGQRLYEQYF
TGTGCCAGCAGCTTAACGGGACAGCGGCTCTACGAGCAGTACTTC
>NA|TRBJ2-3|TRBV7-8
CASSLGSGGDTQYF
TGTGCCAGCAGCTTAGGGTCCGGGGGAGATACGCAGTATTTT
>TRBD2|TRBJ2-3|TRBV11-2
CASSLNPGLAGATDTQYF
TGTGCCAGCAGCTTAAATCCGGGACTAGCGGGGGCCACAGATACGCAGTATTTT